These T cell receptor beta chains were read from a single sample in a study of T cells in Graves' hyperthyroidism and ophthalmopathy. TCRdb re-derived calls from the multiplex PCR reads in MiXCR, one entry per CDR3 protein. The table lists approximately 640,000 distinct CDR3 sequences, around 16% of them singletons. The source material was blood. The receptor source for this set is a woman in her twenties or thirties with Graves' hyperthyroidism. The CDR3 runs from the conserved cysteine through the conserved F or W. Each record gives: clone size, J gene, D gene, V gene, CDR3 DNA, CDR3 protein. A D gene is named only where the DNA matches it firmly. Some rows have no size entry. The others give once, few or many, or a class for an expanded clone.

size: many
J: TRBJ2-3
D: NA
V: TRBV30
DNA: TGTGCCTGGAGTCTAGGGACGGCGGATACGCAGTATTTT
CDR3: CAWSLGTADTQYF

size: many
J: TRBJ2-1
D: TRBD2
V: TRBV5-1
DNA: TGCGCCAGCAAATCGCTAGCGGGAGGCTACAATGAGCAGTTCTTC
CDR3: CASKSLAGGYNEQFF

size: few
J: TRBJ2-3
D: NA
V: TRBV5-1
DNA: TGCGCCAGCAGCGCGGGACAGTTCACAGATACGCAGTATTTT
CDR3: CASSAGQFTDTQYF

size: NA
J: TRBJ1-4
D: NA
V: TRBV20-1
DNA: TGCAGCGCAGATAGCTTCAATGAAAAACTGTTTTTT
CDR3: CSADSFNEKLFF

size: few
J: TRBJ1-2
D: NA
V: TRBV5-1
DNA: TGCGCCAGCAGGGGTCGGGACTATGGCTACACCTTC
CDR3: CASRGRDYGYTF

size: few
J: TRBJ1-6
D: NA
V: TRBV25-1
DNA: TGTGCCAGCAGTGACGGACTTACAGGGTACTCACCCCTCCACTTT
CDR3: CASSDGLTGYSPLHF

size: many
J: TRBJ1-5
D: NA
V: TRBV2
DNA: TGTGCCAGCACTAATGGGCCAGGGGCAAATCAGCCCCAGCATTTT
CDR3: CASTNGPGANQPQHF

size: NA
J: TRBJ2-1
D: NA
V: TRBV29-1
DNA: TGCAGCGCCCCTGCGGGTGAGCAGTTCTTC
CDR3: CSAPAGEQFF

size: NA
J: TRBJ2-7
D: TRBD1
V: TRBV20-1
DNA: TGCAGTGCGTCCGGGACAGGGGACCCCTACGAGCAGTACTTC
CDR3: CSASGTGDPYEQYF

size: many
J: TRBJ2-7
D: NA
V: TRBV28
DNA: TGTGCCAGCAGCCAAACTACGGGAGATAGCTACGAGCAGTACTTC
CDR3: CASSQTTGDSYEQYF

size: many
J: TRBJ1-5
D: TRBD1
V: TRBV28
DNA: TGTGCCAGCAGGCTAGGGACAGGGCCCCAGCATTTT
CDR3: CASRLGTGPQHF

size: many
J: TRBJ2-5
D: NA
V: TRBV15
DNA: TGTGCCACCAGCAGAACCAGACTAGTCCAAGAGACCCAGTACTTC
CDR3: CATSRTRLVQETQYF

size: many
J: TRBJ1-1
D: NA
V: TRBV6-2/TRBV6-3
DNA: TGTGCCGGCGCAGGGGCTGCGGACACTGAAGCTTTCTTT
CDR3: CAGAGAADTEAFF

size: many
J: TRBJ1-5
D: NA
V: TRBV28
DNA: TGTGCCAGCAGCTTGATGCAACAGGTCGATCAGCCCCAGCATTTT
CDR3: CASSLMQQVDQPQHF

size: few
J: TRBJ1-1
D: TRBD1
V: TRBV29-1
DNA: TGCAGCGCCGGTCCAGGGGGTACTGAAGCTTTCTTT
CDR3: CSAGPGGTEAFF

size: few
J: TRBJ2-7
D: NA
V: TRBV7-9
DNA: TGTGCCAGCAGCTCCGTGGGAGATGATCAGTACTTC
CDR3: CASSSVGDDQYF

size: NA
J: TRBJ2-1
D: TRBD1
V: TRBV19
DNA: TGTGCCAGTAGGGGGGTTTGGGGGACAGGGCCTCGGGAGCAGTTCTTC
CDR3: CASRGVWGTGPREQFF

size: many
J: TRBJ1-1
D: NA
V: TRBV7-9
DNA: TGTGCCAGCAGCTTAGACCAACGGAGCACTGAAGCTTTCTTT
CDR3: CASSLDQRSTEAFF

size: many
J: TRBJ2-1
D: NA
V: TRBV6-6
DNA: TGTGCCAGCAGTTACAATCGTCTCAGGGGATACAATGAGCAGTTCTTC
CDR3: CASSYNRLRGYNEQFF

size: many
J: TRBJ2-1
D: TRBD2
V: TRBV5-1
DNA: TGCGCCAGCAGCTTGATTAGCGGGAGTTACAATGAGCAGTTCTTC
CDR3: CASSLISGSYNEQFF

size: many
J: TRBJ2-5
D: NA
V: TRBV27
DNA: TGTGCCAGCAGTTTATTCAGCCAAGAGACCCAGTACTTC
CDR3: CASSLFSQETQYF

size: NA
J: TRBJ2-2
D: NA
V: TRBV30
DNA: TGTGCCTGGAATCCAGAGTCGAACACCGGGGAGCTGTTTTTT
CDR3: CAWNPESNTGELFF

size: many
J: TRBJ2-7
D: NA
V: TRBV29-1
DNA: TGCAGCGTTGAAGTGGGAGGACAAGGGGGTCCCTACGAGCAGTACTTC
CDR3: CSVEVGGQGGPYEQYF

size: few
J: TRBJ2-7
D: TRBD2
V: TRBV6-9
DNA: TGTGCCAGCAGTTTGACTAGCGGGGTCTGCGAGCAGTACTTC
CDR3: CASSLTSGVCEQYF

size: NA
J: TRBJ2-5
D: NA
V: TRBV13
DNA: TGTGCCAGCAGCTTAGGGGGTAGTGCAGTCAGGGGTTCAGAGACCCAGTACTTC
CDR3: CASSLGGSAVRGSETQYF

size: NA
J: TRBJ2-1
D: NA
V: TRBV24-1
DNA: TGTGCCACCAGTGCCCGCCGGGCGGGGTCCTACAATGAGCAGTCCTTC
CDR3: CATSARRAGSYNEQSF

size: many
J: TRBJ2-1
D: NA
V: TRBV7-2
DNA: TGTGCCAGCAGCCCCAAGGGGGGGGCGTTGATAAATGAGCAGTTCTTC
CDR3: CASSPKGGALINEQFF

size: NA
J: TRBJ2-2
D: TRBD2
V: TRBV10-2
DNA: TGCGCCAGCCTGGGGGTAGCGGGCACCGGGGAGCTGTTTTTT
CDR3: CASLGVAGTGELFF

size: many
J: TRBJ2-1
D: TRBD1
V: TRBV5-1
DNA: TGCGCCAGCAGCCTTCGGACAGGGGCAAATGAGCAGTTCTTC
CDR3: CASSLRTGANEQFF

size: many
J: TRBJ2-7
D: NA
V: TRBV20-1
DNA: TGCAGTGCTGGGGGTCGACTCGCCTTAAACTCCTACGAGCAGTACTTC
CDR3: CSAGGRLALNSYEQYF

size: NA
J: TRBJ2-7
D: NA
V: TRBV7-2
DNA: TGTGCCAGCAGCTTAATGGAGGTGGGCGAGCAGTACTTC
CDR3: CASSLMEVGEQYF

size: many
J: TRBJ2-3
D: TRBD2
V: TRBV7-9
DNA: TGTGCCAGCAATATCGGACTAGCGGGAGAAGATACGCAGTATTTT
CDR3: CASNIGLAGEDTQYF

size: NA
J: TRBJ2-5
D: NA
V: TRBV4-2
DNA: TGTGCCAGCAGCCAAGGGCTTAGAGAGACCCAGTACTTC
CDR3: CASSQGLRETQYF

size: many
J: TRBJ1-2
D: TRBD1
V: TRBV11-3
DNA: TGTGCCAGCTCTGGGACAGGGCTCTATGGCTACACCTTC
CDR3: CASSGTGLYGYTF

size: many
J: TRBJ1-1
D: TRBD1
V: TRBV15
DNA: TGTGCCACCAGCAGAGTCCGGGACAGGGGGAAGGCTTTCTTT
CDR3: CATSRVRDRGKAFF

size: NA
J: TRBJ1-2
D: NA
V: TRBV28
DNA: TGTGCCAGCAGTTCCCGGACTCTATCCTATGGCTACACCTTC
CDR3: CASSSRTLSYGYTF

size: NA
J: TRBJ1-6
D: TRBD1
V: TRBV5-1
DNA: TGCGCCAGCAGCTCCCAGGGGGGCGCTTCACCCCTCCACTTT
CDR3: CASSSQGGASPLHF

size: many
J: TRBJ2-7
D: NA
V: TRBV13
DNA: TGTGCCAGCAGCTCCGACCCCTACGGGTACGAGCAGTACTTC
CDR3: CASSSDPYGYEQYF

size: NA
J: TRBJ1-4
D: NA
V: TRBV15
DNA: TGTGCCACCAGCAGAGAGTCCGTGGAGGATGAAAAACTGTTTTTT
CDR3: CATSRESVEDEKLFF

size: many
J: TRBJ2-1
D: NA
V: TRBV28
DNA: TGTGCCAGCAGTTTACCAGGGCCCCGCTCCTACAATGAGCAGTTCTTC
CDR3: CASSLPGPRSYNEQFF

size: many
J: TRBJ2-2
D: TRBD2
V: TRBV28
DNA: TGTGCCAGCAGTTACCCGGGACTAGATATCACCGGGGAGCTGTTTTTT
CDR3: CASSYPGLDITGELFF

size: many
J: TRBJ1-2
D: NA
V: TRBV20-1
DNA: TGCAGTGCCAGGTCGGCCTATGGCTACACCTTC
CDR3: CSARSAYGYTF

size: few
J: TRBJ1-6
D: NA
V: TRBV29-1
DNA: TGCAGCTCCACCCCCAGGGTGCCCCTCCACTTT
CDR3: CSSTPRVPLHF

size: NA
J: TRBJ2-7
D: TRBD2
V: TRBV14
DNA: TGTGCCAGCAGACTAGCGGGTCGCGCCTACGAGCAGTACTTC
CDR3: CASRLAGRAYEQYF

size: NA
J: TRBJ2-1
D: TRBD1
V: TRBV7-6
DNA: TGTGCCAGCAGCTTAGTGACGAGACAGGGGCGCCGAGATGAGCAGTTCTTC
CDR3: CASSLVTRQGRRDEQFF

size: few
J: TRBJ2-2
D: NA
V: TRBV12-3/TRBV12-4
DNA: TGTGCCAGCAGTTTTCACCCAGAGCTACCGAACACCAGGGAGCTGTTTTTT
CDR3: CASSFHPELPNTRELFF